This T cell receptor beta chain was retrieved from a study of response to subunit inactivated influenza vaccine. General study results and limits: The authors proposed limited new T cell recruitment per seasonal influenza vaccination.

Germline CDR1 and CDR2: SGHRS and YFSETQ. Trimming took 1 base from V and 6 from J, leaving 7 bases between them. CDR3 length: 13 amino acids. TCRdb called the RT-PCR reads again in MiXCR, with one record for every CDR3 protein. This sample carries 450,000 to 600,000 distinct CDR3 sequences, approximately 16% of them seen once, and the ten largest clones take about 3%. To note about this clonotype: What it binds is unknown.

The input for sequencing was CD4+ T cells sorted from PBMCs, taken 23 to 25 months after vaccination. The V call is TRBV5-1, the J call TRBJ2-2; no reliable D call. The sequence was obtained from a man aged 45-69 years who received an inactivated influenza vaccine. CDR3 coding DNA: TGCGCCAGCAGCTTGATGGTTCCCGGGGAGCTGTTTTTT. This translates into CASSLMVPGELFF.